Shown below are 2 T cell receptor beta chains from a single sample sequenced in a study of blood T cell repertoires in COVID-19. The assay was immunoSEQ multiplex PCR, and TCRdb's table has in-frame clones only and misses some. Of roughly 200,000 clones in the sample, more than 75% are singletons; the top ten hold about 6.3%. The sample consisted of peripheral blood. The receptors here all came from a man aged 35-49 years with active or convalescent COVID-19.

V is TRBV28 and J is TRBJ2-7, with 9 bases lining up with TRBD1. In germline, CDR1 is MDHEN, CDR2 SYDVKM. The CDR3 spans 15 residues. V trimming: 9 bases; J trimming: 1 base; junction bases outside the gene matches: 10. In DNA form, the CDR3 reads TGTGCCAGTACCACAGGGGGCCCTTTATCCTACGAGCAGTACTTC. Translation: CASTTGGPLSYEQYF.

The chain combines TRBV6-5 with TRBJ1-1; D call uncertain. The CDR3 runs to 13 residues. Germline assignment: CDR1 MNHEY and CDR2 SVGAGI. V was trimmed by 6 bases and J by 8 bases, leaving 16 bases between them. The CDR3 reads CASRGRKEAEAFF. In DNA, the CDR3 is TGTGCCAGCAGAGGACGGAAGGAGGCCGAAGCTTTCTTT.